This T cell receptor beta chain is drawn from a study of blood T cell repertoires in COVID-19. Study information: Samples came from the United States, Italy and Spain, spanning acute and convalescent COVID-19. Nucleic acid was either cDNA or gDNA, and it came from T cells, B-cell-depleted T cells, or PBMCs.

The length of the CDR3 is 14 residues. The germline V gene encodes CDR1 MNHEY and CDR2 SVGAGI. V was pared by 7 bases and J by 7 bases, with 7 bases of the junction left unmatched. In the original analysis: For nucleated cells, counts were estimated from reference gene primer amplification. Assay: immunoSEQ multiplex PCR; the TCRdb copy retains only in-frame clones and omits some. The V and J calls and the clone size are those of that table, but D and trimming were determined from the DNA. The sample has 160,000 or so clones, around 81% seen once. The genes are TRBV6-5 and TRBJ1-6; 7 nucleotides line up with TRBD1. The material sequenced was peripheral blood. This receptor was taken from a man aged 55 to 70 with active or convalescent COVID-19. The chain's CDR3 is CASTTGDRNSPLHF. CDR3 in DNA: TGTGCCAGCACCACCGGGGACAGAAATTCACCCCTCCACTTT.